Following are 29 T cell receptor beta chains from one sample sequenced in a study of monozygotic twins with cystic fibrosis. Generated by immunoSEQ multiplex PCR, the TCRdb table keeps only in-frame clones and is missing some. The sample holds 29,000 or so clones; 85% are singletons and the top ten take about 1%. The sequenced sample was blood. The receptors were gathered from a girl aged 2-10 years with cystic fibrosis.

Remarks on this clone: One end of the junction fails to match germline, which may point to a read error. This sequence joins TRBV19 and TRBJ1-1; D gene unclear. CDR3 length: 15 amino acids. Per germline, CDR1 LNHDA and CDR2 SQIVND (reference sequence). This chain's CDR3 is CASTPRVDSNAEAFF. In DNA form, the CDR3 reads TGTGCCAGTACCCCTAGGGTGGACTCGAACGCTGAAGCTTTCTTT.

The chain has TRBV11-2 and TRBJ2-1, with D tentatively TRBD1 or TRBD2 (6 bases each). This CDR3 comprises 16 residues. Looked up from germline, CDR1 is SGHAT and CDR2 is FQNNGV. V lost 3 bases, J lost 3 bases, and 15 bases lay in between. The CDR3 DNA reads TGTGCCAGCAGCTTGAGGGGGGCTAGCGACTACAATGAGCAGTTCTTC. Translation: CASSLRGASDYNEQFF.

V and J are TRBV6-5 and TRBJ1-2; 10 positions agree with TRBD1. The germline gives CDR1 MNHEY, CDR2 SVGAGI. This CDR3 region has 13 residues. The ends lost 4 bases at V and 7 bases at J; junction bases unmatched: 3. CDR3 sequence reads: CASSSGTGVGYTF. CDR3 nucleotide sequence: TGTGCCAGCAGTTCCGGGACAGGGGTTGGCTACACCTTC.

V is TRBV14 and J is TRBJ2-2; maybe TRBD2 (6 bases). V lost 3 bases and J 3 bases, leaving 11 bases between the germline ends. From germline, CDR1 is SGHDN and CDR2 FVKESK. CDR3 size: 15 residues. For the CDR3, the DNA is TGTGCCAGCAGCCAGGAGGAGGGCTACACCGGGGAGCTGTTTTTT. Encoded protein: CASSQEEGYTGELFF.

The chain carries TRBV5-1 and TRBJ2-7; no definite D call. This CDR3 comprises 14 residues. The V and J ends lost 2 bases and 0 bases respectively, with 9 bases between them. Germline V CDR1 and CDR2: SGHRS, YFSETQ. The CDR3 DNA follows: TGCGCCAGCAGCTTCGGCGGAGCCTCCTACGAGCAGTACTTC. Translating it yields CASSFGGASYEQYF. Looking up the rest from reference TRBV5-1 and TRBJ2-7 gives the full variable domain: KAGVTQTPRYLIKTRGQQVTLSCSPISGHRSVSWYQQTPGQGLQFLFEYFSETQRNKGNFPGRFSGRQFSNSRSEMNVSTLELGDSALYLCASSFGGASYEQYFGPGTRLTVT.

The chain joins TRBV21-1 to TRBJ1-1. TRBV21-1 represents a pseudogene. This CDR3 region has 18 residues. The CDR3 sequence is CASSKGMGEGYVNTEAFF. CDR3 DNA sequence: TGTGCCAGCAGCAAAGGTATGGGTGAAGGATATGTGAACACTGAAGCTTTCTTT.

This rearrangement joins TRBV2 to TRBJ2-3, with D uncertain. The CDR3 runs 16 residues. From germline, CDR1 is SNHLY and CDR2 FYNNEI. Trimming took 3 bases from V and 2 from J, leaving 15 bases between them. In DNA, the CDR3 is TGTGCCAGCAGTGATGTCTGGACGCTGCACACAGATACGCAGTATTTT. This encodes CASSDVWTLHTDTQYF.

The J gene is TRBJ1-1, the V gene TRBV9; no firm D call. In germline, CDR1 is SGDLS, CDR2 YYNGEE. CDR3 length: 15 amino acids. Trimming stripped 0 bases from V and 3 bases from J, with 12 bases between. The CDR3 DNA reads TGTGCCAGCAGCGTAGTGCAGGCGGTTTACACTGAAGCTTTCTTT. Translating it yields CASSVVQAVYTEAFF.

The chain couples TRBV14 to TRBJ2-7, with D possibly being TRBD2 (5 bases). V was cut by 4 bases and J by 0 bases, with 19 bases left in between. Germline loops: CDR1 SGHDN, CDR2 FVKESK. This CDR3 is 17 amino acids long. DNA for the CDR3: TGTGCCAGCAGCCCTCCCTGGACGGGGAGCGTCTCCTACGAGCAGTACTTC. It yields the protein CASSPPWTGSVSYEQYF.

CDR3 nucleotide sequence: TGTGCCAGCAGTTACTCATACCAAATGAATGAGCAGTTCTTC. It yields the protein CASSYSYQMNEQFF. J is TRBJ2-1 and V is TRBV6-5, with unresolved D. Germline assignment: CDR1 MNHEY and CDR2 SVGAGI. Trimming took 0 bases from V and 7 from J, leaving 10 bases between them. This CDR3 has 14 residues.

This clone was found once. The rearrangement links TRBV7-9 to TRBJ2-7; no reliable D call. V lost 4 bases and J lost 0, with 10 bases in between. The germline gives CDR1 SEHNR, CDR2 FQNEAQ (reference sequence). The CDR3 loop spans 14 amino acids. The CDR3 protein is CASSSTANSYEQYF. As DNA, the CDR3 is TGTGCCAGCAGCTCGACTGCCAACTCCTACGAGCAGTACTTC.

The chain joins TRBV19 to TRBJ1-2; 7 nucleotides align to TRBD1. The CDR3 contains 16 residues. The junction had 14 bases not matched to a gene; V was cut back by 6 bases and J by 4 bases. Germline V CDR1 and CDR2: LNHDA, SQIVND (reference sequence). This CDR3 reads CASSRLLRQGIYGYTF. DNA of the CDR3: TGTGCCAGTAGCAGATTACTTCGACAGGGCATCTATGGCTACACCTTC. Variable domain in full (rest from reference TRBV19 and TRBJ1-2): DGGITQSPKYLFRKEGQNVTLSCEQNLNHDAMYWYRQDPGQGLRLIYYSQIVNDFQKGDIAEGYSVSREKKESFPLTVTSAQKNPTAFYLCASSRLLRQGIYGYTFGSGTRLTVV.

The chain recombines TRBV18 with TRBJ2-7; 10 bases match TRBD2. The CDR3 loop spans 16 amino acids. Germline V gene data show CDR1 as KGHSH and CDR2 as LQKENI. The junction had 8 bases not matched to a gene; V was cut back by 6 bases and J by 0 bases. CDR3 sequence: CASSPLLAGASYEQYF. The CDR3 DNA sequence: TGTGCCAGCTCGCCTCTCCTAGCGGGGGCCTCCTACGAGCAGTACTTC. Combining the CDR3 with reference TRBV18 and TRBJ2-7 gives the whole variable domain NAGVMQNPRHLVRRRGQEARLRCSPMKGHSHVYWYRQLPEEGLKFMVYLQKENIIDESGMPKERFSAEFPKEGPSILRIQQVVRGDSAAYFCASSPLLAGASYEQYFGPGTRLTVT.

Of note for this clone: Other DNA sequences in the sample encode the same CDR3. This sequence joins TRBV7-2 and TRBJ2-7, with D possibly being TRBD1 (6 bases). V lost 5 bases to trimming and J lost 5 bases, with 13 bases between them. From germline, CDR1 is SGHTA and CDR2 FQGNSA. The CDR3 runs 13 residues. The CDR3 sequence: CASSLSGDNEQYF. CDR3 sequence (DNA): TGTGCCAGCAGCCTATCAGGGGACAACGAGCAGTACTTC.

The chain couples TRBV27 to TRBJ2-7; D gene unclear. CDR3 length: 12 amino acids. Germline loops: CDR1 MNHEY, CDR2 SMNVEV (reference sequence). Trimming took 6 bases from V and 7 from J, leaving 13 bases between them. CDR3 DNA: TGTGCCAGCAGATCAAGCGCCAAGGAGCAGTACTTC. It yields the protein CASRSSAKEQYF.

This clone has a handful of counts. J is TRBJ1-2 and V is TRBV30; maybe TRBD1 (6 bases). V lost 0 bases and J 4 bases, leaving 6 bases between the germline ends. This CDR3 is 12 amino acids long. Germline values: CDR1 GTSNPN, CDR2 SVGIG (reference sequence). The CDR3 spells CAWSVGGYGYTF. In DNA form, the CDR3 reads TGTGCCTGGAGTGTAGGGGGCTATGGCTACACCTTC.

The rearrangement joins TRBV5-1 to TRBJ1-2; D gene unclear. CDR3 size: 15 residues. CDR1 and CDR2 (germline): SGHRS, YFSETQ. V shed 6 bases and J shed 0 bases, with 15 bases lying between them. CDR3 sequence reads: CASTRSDPTNYGYTF. CDR3 nucleotides: TGCGCCAGCACGAGGTCGGACCCTACTAACTATGGCTACACCTTC. The full variable domain, its missing parts supplied by reference TRBV5-1 and TRBJ1-2, is KAGVTQTPRYLIKTRGQQVTLSCSPISGHRSVSWYQQTPGQGLQFLFEYFSETQRNKGNFPGRFSGRQFSNSRSEMNVSTLELGDSALYLCASTRSDPTNYGYTFGSGTRLTVV.

This clone has just one count. This chain uses TRBV29-1 with TRBJ1-2; 7 bases fit TRBD1. V trimming: 7 bases; J trimming: 4 bases; junction bases outside the gene matches: 9. The CDR3 extends over 13 amino acids. CDR1 SQVTM and CDR2 ANQGSEA come from the germline V gene. For the CDR3, the DNA is TGCAGCGCCGCAGGGGACAGCCCCTATGGCTACACCTTC. It codes for CSAAGDSPYGYTF.

The chain couples TRBV10-3 to TRBJ2-3; no clear D. Trimming pared 5 bases from V and 6 bases from J, leaving 15 bases between. There are 14 residues in the CDR3. Germline V lookup: CDR1 ENHRY, CDR2 SYGVKD. The CDR3 coding sequence is TGTGCCATCAGTATTAGCCCCGAGGCGGATACGCAGTATTTT. Amino acids: CAISISPEADTQYF.

V usage is TRBV4-2 and J usage is TRBJ2-2; D is unresolved. V lost 1 base to trimming and J lost 6 bases, with 9 bases between them. Germline V gives CDR1 LGHNA, CDR2 YNFKEQ. This CDR3 contains 14 residues. CDR3 amino acids: CASSQVASPGELFF. The DNA for the CDR3 is TGTGCCAGCAGCCAAGTAGCCAGTCCCGGGGAGCTGTTTTTT.

The chain uses TRBV9 and TRBJ2-6; 13 bases fit TRBD2. Germline V lookup: CDR1 SGDLS, CDR2 YYNGEE. This CDR3 region has 18 residues. J lost 0 bases, V lost 3 bases, and 3 bases had no gene match. CDR3 DNA sequence: TGTGCCAGCAGCGCGGGACTAGCGGGACGCTCTGGGGCCAACGTCCTGACTTTC. Amino acids: CASSAGLAGRSGANVLTF.

The chain has TRBV27 and TRBJ2-2; D gene ambiguous. This CDR3 is built from 11 residues. Germline V gene data show CDR1 as MNHEY and CDR2 as SMNVEV (reference sequence). V gave up 6 bases and J gave up 1 base, with 0 bases separating them. CDR3 sequence reads: CASRNTGELFF. CDR3 nucleotide sequence: TGTGCCAGCAGGAACACCGGGGAGCTGTTTTTT.

The rearrangement links TRBV5-1 to TRBJ2-2; D is unclear. The V gene's germline CDR1 is SGHRS and CDR2 YFSETQ. This CDR3 is built from 14 residues. Trimming pared 0 bases from V and 1 base from J, leaving 4 bases between. The CDR3 here is CASSLGRNTGELFF. CDR3 nucleotide sequence: TGCGCCAGCAGCTTGGGCAGGAACACCGGGGAGCTGTTTTTT.

V gene TRBV6-5 combines with J gene TRBJ1-2; TRBD1 matches 9 bases. Trimming at V came to 0 bases and at J to 5 bases, leaving 7 bases not matched to a gene. Germline V CDR1 and CDR2: MNHEY, SVGAGI. The CDR3 runs 16 residues. The CDR3 nucleotides are TGTGCCAGCAGTTACTCCTCCGGACAGGGGATGTATGGCTACACCTTC. Translating it yields CASSYSSGQGMYGYTF.

The chain employs TRBV5-5 and TRBJ2-1; 7 positions match TRBD1. Germline loops: CDR1 SGHKS, CDR2 YYEKEE (reference sequence). This CDR3 spans 15 amino acids. V lost 5 bases and J lost 0; bases outside the gene matches: 5. The CDR3 sequence: CASSSRDSSYNEQFF. CDR3 coding DNA: TGTGCCAGCAGTTCCCGGGACAGCTCCTACAATGAGCAGTTCTTC.

This sequence joins TRBV5-1 and TRBJ2-2; the D gene is possibly TRBD2 (5 bases). CDR1 SGHRS and CDR2 YFSETQ come from the germline V gene. The CDR3 totals 15 residues. V was shortened by 2 bases and J by 3 bases, with 11 bases between the two germline ends. CDR3 region: CASSLRGLDTGELFF. CDR3 sequence (DNA): TGCGCCAGCAGCTTAAGAGGGCTGGACACCGGGGAGCTGTTTTTT.

The chain recombines TRBV5-6 with TRBJ1-2; a possible D gene is TRBD1 (6 bases). V lost 0 bases and J 8 bases, leaving 17 bases between the germline ends. The CDR3 runs to 15 residues. Germline CDR1 is SGHDT and CDR2 is YYEEEE. CDR3 nucleotide sequence: TGTGCCAGCAGCTTGGGGGTCACAGGGAGAGAGGGCTACACCTTC. Protein product: CASSLGVTGREGYTF.

The table lists this clone with a few counts. At one end the junction does not follow the germline gene, possibly because of a read error. This rearrangement joins TRBV14 to TRBJ2-5; 7 bases align to TRBD1. The CDR3 totals 13 residues. Germline loops: CDR1 SGHDN, CDR2 FVKESK. The CDR3 loop reads CASSQLTGRDRHF. In nucleotides, the CDR3 is TGTGCCAGCAGCCAACTAACCGGTAGGGACAGACACTTC.

The V and J genes are TRBV4-2 and TRBJ2-7; TRBD2 matches 10 bases. In germline, CDR1 is LGHNA, CDR2 YNFKEQ. J lost 2 bases, V lost 5 bases, and 6 bases had no gene match. CDR3 length: 15 residues. Written as DNA, the CDR3 is TGTGCCAGCAGCACCCGACTAGCGGGTCCCTACGAGCAGTACTTC. Its translation is CASSTRLAGPYEQYF.